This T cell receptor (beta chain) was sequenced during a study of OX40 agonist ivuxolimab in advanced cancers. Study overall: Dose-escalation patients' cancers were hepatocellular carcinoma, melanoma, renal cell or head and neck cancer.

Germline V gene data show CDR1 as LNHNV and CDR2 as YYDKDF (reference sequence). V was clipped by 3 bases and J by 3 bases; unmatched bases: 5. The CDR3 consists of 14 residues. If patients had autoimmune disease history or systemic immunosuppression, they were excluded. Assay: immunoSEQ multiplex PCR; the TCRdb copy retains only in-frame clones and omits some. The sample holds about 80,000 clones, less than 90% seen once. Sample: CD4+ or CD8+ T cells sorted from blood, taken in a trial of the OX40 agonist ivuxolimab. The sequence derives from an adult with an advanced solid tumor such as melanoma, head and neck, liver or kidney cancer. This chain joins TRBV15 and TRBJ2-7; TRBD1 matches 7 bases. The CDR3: CATSSYRGNYEQYF. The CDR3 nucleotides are TGTGCCACCAGCAGTTACAGGGGCAACTACGAGCAGTACTTC.